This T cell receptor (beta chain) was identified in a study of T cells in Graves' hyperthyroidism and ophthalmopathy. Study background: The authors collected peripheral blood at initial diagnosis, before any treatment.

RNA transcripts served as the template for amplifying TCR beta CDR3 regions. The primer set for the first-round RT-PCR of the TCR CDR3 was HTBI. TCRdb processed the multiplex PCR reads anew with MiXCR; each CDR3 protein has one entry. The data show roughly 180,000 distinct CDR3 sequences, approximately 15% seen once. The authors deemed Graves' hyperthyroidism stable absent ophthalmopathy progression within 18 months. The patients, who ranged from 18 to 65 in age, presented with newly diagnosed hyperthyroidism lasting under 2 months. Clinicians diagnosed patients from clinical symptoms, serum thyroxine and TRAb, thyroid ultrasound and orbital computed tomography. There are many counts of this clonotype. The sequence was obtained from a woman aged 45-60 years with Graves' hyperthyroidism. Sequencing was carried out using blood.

DNA for the CDR3: TGTGCCAGCAGTTCGACAGGGGGGTCATTCCACTATGGCTACACCTTC. This codes for CASSSTGGSFHYGYTF. V and J are TRBV27 and TRBJ1-2; 9 bases map to TRBD1. The CDR3 is made up of 16 amino acids. CDR1 and CDR2 from the germline V gene are MNHEY and SMNVEV (reference sequence). With V trimmed by 4 bases and J by 3 bases, 9 bases remained unmatched.